The 21 T cell receptor beta chains reported below all come from one sample, sequenced in a study of CD8 T cells in Susac syndrome. Reverse transcription used about 0.5 to 1 ug RNA and random hexamers. MiXCR was run by TCRdb on the immunoSEQ multiplex PCR reads, yielding one entry per CDR3 protein. This table holds approximately 120,000 distinct CDR3 sequences, 95% to 98% found once. The sample consisted of CD4+ T cells from PBMCs. The receptors stem from a human donor in good health.

V gene TRBV6-2 or TRBV6-3 combines with J gene TRBJ2-6; TRBD1 or TRBD2 may be the D gene (6 bases each). CDR3 length: 15 residues. Germline V gene sequence: CDR1 MNHEY, CDR2 SVGEGT. Trimming took 7 bases from V and 0 from J, leaving 10 bases between them. CDR3 residues: CASTEGGSGANVLTF. For the CDR3, the DNA is TGTGCCAGCACTGAGGGGGGCTCTGGGGCCAACGTCCTGACTTTC.

The chain uses TRBV19 and TRBJ2-7; D remains unclear. The CDR3 extends over 11 amino acids. Trimming stripped 2 bases from V and 6 bases from J, with 5 bases between. CDR1 is LNHDA, CDR2 SQIVND, per germline (reference sequence). The CDR3 loop is CASSIRGEQYF. The CDR3 DNA sequence: TGTGCCAGTAGTATACGTGGCGAGCAGTACTTC. Based on the CDR3 plus reference TRBV19 and TRBJ2-7, the full variable domain is DGGITQSPKYLFRKEGQNVTLSCEQNLNHDAMYWYRQDPGQGLRLIYYSQIVNDFQKGDIAEGYSVSREKKESFPLTVTSAQKNPTAFYLCASSIRGEQYFGPGTRLTVT.

The V and J genes are TRBV4-1 and TRBJ2-4; weak D call: TRBD1 (6 bases). Trimming cost V 1 base and J 0 bases, with 10 bases left between them. The CDR3 covers 16 residues. Germline assignment: CDR1 MGHRA and CDR2 YSYEKL. The CDR3 nucleotides are TGCGCCAGCAGCCAAGCCCTCAGGGGAGCCAAAAACATTCAGTACTTC. Translating it yields CASSQALRGAKNIQYF.

This chain joins TRBV4-3 and TRBJ2-6, with no clear D. V gave up 1 base and J gave up 0 bases, with 13 bases separating them. Germline values: CDR1 LGHNA, CDR2 YSLEER. The CDR3 runs 18 residues. Here the CDR3 DNA reads TGCGCCAGCAGCCAAGCGGCAGCCTCCCTCTCTGGGGCCAACGTCCTGACTTTC. The encoded protein is CASSQAAASLSGANVLTF.

V usage is TRBV5-1 and J usage is TRBJ1-2; D uncertain. This CDR3 is 12 amino acids long. The germline CDR1 and CDR2 sequences are SGHRS and YFSETQ. Trimming removed 4 bases from V and 6 bases from J, with 10 bases in between. Written as DNA, the CDR3 is TGCGCCAGCAGCACATATTCTCATGGCTACACCTTC. This codes for CASSTYSHGYTF.

The V and J genes are TRBV29-1 and TRBJ2-4; no firm D call. The CDR3 totals 14 residues. Per the germline V gene, CDR1 is SQVTM and CDR2 is ANQGSEA. V lost 2 bases and J 0 bases, leaving 8 bases between the germline ends. CDR3 coding DNA: TGCAGCGTTGAAAGGGTCTTAGCCAAAAACATTCAGTACTTC. It encodes CSVERVLAKNIQYF.

The rearrangement joins TRBV7-6 to TRBJ2-3; 7 bases align to TRBD1. Germline CDR1 is SGHVS and CDR2 is FNYEAQ. The CDR3 totals 14 residues. V shed 5 bases, J shed 4 bases, and the junction held 6 bases outside the gene matches. CDR3 coding DNA: TGTGCCAGCAGCCTACAGGGGTCCGCAGATACGCAGTATTTT. Translating it yields CASSLQGSADTQYF.

The CDR3 DNA is TGTGCCAGCAGTGTGACCAGGCAAGAGACCCAGTACTTC. This sequence encodes CASSVTRQETQYF. J is TRBJ2-5 and V is TRBV2; D is ambiguous. Trimming stripped 4 bases from V and 2 bases from J, with 8 bases between. The germline gives CDR1 SNHLY, CDR2 FYNNEI. This CDR3 spans 13 amino acids.

The rearrangement links TRBV7-2 to TRBJ2-1, with 7 bases that match TRBD1. There are 15 residues in the CDR3. The V gene end was trimmed by 5 bases and the J gene end by 2 bases; junction bases not matched to a gene: 6. Germline lookup yields CDR1 SGHTA and CDR2 FQGNSA. The CDR3 DNA reads as TGTGCCAGCAGCGTCCGGGACAGTCCCTACAATGAGCAGTTCTTC. This translates into CASSVRDSPYNEQFF.

The chain recombines TRBV18 with TRBJ2-7; 8 bases match TRBD1. CDR1 is KGHSH and CDR2 is LQKENI in the germline V gene. Trimming cost V 3 bases and J 5 bases; bases outside gene matches: 6. The CDR3 loop spans 14 amino acids. In nucleotides, the CDR3 is TGTGCCAGCTCACCGGGCCAGGGGGCCCACGAGCAGTACTTC. Protein sequence: CASSPGQGAHEQYF.

This chain connects TRBV29-1 to TRBJ1-5; 8 positions agree with TRBD1. The CDR3 is 14 residues long. The trim removed 6 bases at V and 6 bases at J, leaving 10 bases unmatched. CDR1 and CDR2 from the germline V gene are SQVTM and ANQGSEA. This CDR3 is CSVGDRGKGQPQHF. CDR3 DNA sequence: TGCAGCGTCGGAGACAGGGGAAAGGGTCAGCCCCAGCATTTT.

CDR3 sequence (DNA): TGTGCCACGCACAGTTCTCCCTACGAGCAGTACTTC. The encoded protein is CATHSSPYEQYF. This chain connects TRBV24-1 to TRBJ2-7; no definite D call. Germline values: CDR1 KGHDR, CDR2 SFDVKD. The CDR3 is 12 residues long. Trimming removed 10 bases from V and 2 bases from J, with 11 bases in between.

The rearrangement joins TRBV20-1 to TRBJ2-1; 10 bases fit TRBD2. Germline V gene lookup returns CDR1 DFQATT and CDR2 SNEGSKA (reference sequence). This CDR3 comprises 14 residues. The trim removed 6 bases at V and 3 bases at J, leaving 5 bases unmatched. The CDR3 bases are TGCAGTGCCACCGGACTAGCGGTCTACAATGAGCAGTTCTTC. It yields the protein CSATGLAVYNEQFF.

CDR3 in amino acids: CASSGGYTEAFF. In nucleotides, the CDR3 is TGTGCCAGCAGTGGGGGTTACACTGAAGCTTTCTTT. This chain connects TRBV28 to TRBJ1-1, with D tentatively TRBD1 (5 bases). With 5 bases removed from V and 3 bases from J, the gap between germline ends came to 7 bases. The CDR3 totals 12 residues. CDR1 and CDR2 from the germline V gene are MDHEN and SYDVKM. Complete variable domain (other parts from reference TRBV28 and TRBJ1-1): DVKVTQSSRYLVKRTGEKVFLECVQDMDHENMFWYRQDPGLGLRLIYFSYDVKMKEKGDIPEGYSVSREKKERFSLILESASTNQTSMYLCASSGGYTEAFFGQGTRLTVV.

The chain links TRBV28 to TRBJ2-7, with 11 positions matching TRBD1. V trimming: 6 bases; J trimming: 6 bases; junction bases outside the gene matches: 7. The germline V gene has CDR1 MDHEN and CDR2 SYDVKM. The CDR3 covers 14 residues. CDR3 region: CASSPGQGAVEQYF. CDR3 nucleotides: TGTGCCAGCAGCCCAGGACAGGGGGCGGTCGAGCAGTACTTC.

V gene TRBV3-1 combines with J gene TRBJ2-7; no clear D gene. Germline CDR1 and CDR2: LGHDT and YNNKEL (reference sequence). Trimming shortened V by 3 bases and J by 2 bases, and 2 bases separated the two germline ends. CDR3 size: 11 residues. The CDR3 loop is CASSQAYEQYF. The CDR3, as DNA: TGTGCCAGCAGCCAGGCCTACGAGCAGTACTTC.

This clonotype was found a few times. This chain links TRBV2 with TRBJ2-6; D uncertain. V lost 5 bases and J lost 0, with 5 bases in between. Germline V gene lookup returns CDR1 SNHLY and CDR2 FYNNEI. CDR3 size: 14 residues. CDR3 sequence reads: CASSPDSGANVLTF. In nucleotides, the CDR3 is TGTGCCAGCAGTCCGGACTCTGGGGCCAACGTCCTGACTTTC.

J is TRBJ1-2 and V is TRBV28; possibly TRBD1 for D (5 bases). V was pared by 4 bases and J by 2 bases, with 5 bases between. This CDR3 region has 12 residues. CDR1 and CDR2 from the germline V gene are MDHEN and SYDVKM. The CDR3 spells CASSWTNYGYTF. The DNA for the CDR3 is TGTGCCAGCAGTTGGACAAACTATGGCTACACCTTC.

This sequence joins TRBV25-1 and TRBJ2-5; weak D call: TRBD1 (6 bases). CDR3 length equals 13 residues. V gave up 5 bases and J gave up 4 bases, with 11 bases separating them. CDR1 is MGHDK and CDR2 is SYGVNS in the germline V gene. This chain's CDR3 is CASSRQVGETQYF. In DNA, the CDR3 is TGTGCCAGCAGTAGACAGGTGGGAGAGACCCAGTACTTC.

The chain combines TRBV6-2 or TRBV6-3 with TRBJ2-3; 8 bases are a match to TRBD2. This CDR3 comprises 17 residues. V dropped 6 bases and J dropped 1; count of bases not matched to a gene: 12. Germline V lookup: CDR1 MNHEY, CDR2 SVGEGT. The CDR3 DNA reads TGTGCCAGCAGCCCCCGATGGACTAGCCGACGCACAGATACGCAGTATTTT. Amino acid sequence: CASSPRWTSRRTDTQYF.

V gene TRBV3-1 combines with J gene TRBJ2-6, with TRBD1 as a possible D gene (5 bases). V dropped 4 bases and J dropped 1 base, with 5 bases sitting between them. Germline assignment: CDR1 LGHDT and CDR2 YNNKEL (reference sequence). This CDR3 spans 14 amino acids. CDR3 nucleotide sequence: TGTGCCAGCAGCCGACAGTCTGGGGCCAACGTCCTGACTTTC. Amino acids: CASSRQSGANVLTF.